This entry describes one T cell receptor beta chain. The antigen it recognizes is unknown. Per-nucleotide qualities are absent, and no much larger clonotype sits a single base away. The sample is drawn from a study of blood T cell repertoires in COVID-19 (dated by TCRdb to 2019 to 2021). Turning to the overall study: Samples from collaborators originated in the United States, Italy and Spain and spanned both the acute and convalescent phases of COVID-19. The prospective study material was composed of cDNA or gDNA derived from T cells, B-cell-depleted T cells, or PBMCs. Deeply sampled blood TCRbeta repertoires from subjects exposed to, actively infected with, or recovered from COVID-19 were included in the dataset. The sample metadata nearly always contained a de-identified subject ID, COVID-19 status, age in years and sex. The samples were drawn from the first 160 participants of the ongoing ImmuneRACE study and from under 1,500 subjects provided by 6 global collaborators. The repertoires were released in a freely available public database meant as a resource for research on the immune response to SARS-CoV-2. Where available, HLA class I and class II types were obtained from metadata supplied by the sample provider rather than from assay-based typing.

The cysteine opens and the phenylalanine closes a CDR3 of 12 amino acids. Solely the CDR3 DNA is kept, with 36 bases framed from the first base. V sheds 7 bases and J sheds 5 bases, leaving 11 bases between their ends. Based on the germline V gene (reference sequence), the CDR1 and CDR2 sequences are LNHDA and SQIVND. TCRbeta CDR3 regions were amplified from genomic DNA by means of the immunoSEQ Assay, a bias-controlled multiplex PCR. The authors processed their data as follows. Within the assay, amplification of reference gene primers was used to estimate how many nucleated cells each sample contained. To quantify the absolute abundance of each unique TCRbeta CDR3 rearrangement, sequence reads were collapsed and filtered. Productive Simpson clonality was computed per sample as the square root of Simpson's diversity index over productive rearrangements. TCRdb re-hosts the immuneACCESS table, in-frame sequences only. Its copies lack some clones; in the studies checked, an unresolved V gene accounts for under half of them, and the cause for the rest is not known. Clone size and V and J calls were adopted from that table, with D and trimming inferred from the DNA. The sample records over 200,000 clones, 84% of which are singletons. The ten largest clones represent around 4.4% of the sample.

On the study overall, not on this receptor specifically: How much clinical and demographic metadata was included differed by source and by participant, and the metadata was provided uncurated.

Collaborating institutions collected whole blood in K2EDTA tubes following their own protocols. Collaborator samples were shipped for TCRbeta analysis as frozen whole blood, isolated PBMCs, or DNA extracted from either sample type. The sample was peripheral blood. The rearranged segments are TRBV19 and TRBJ1-1; confidence is insufficient to name the D gene. This clonotype was sampled from a man between 50 and 59 years old with active or convalescent COVID-19. The nucleotides read TGTGCCAGTAACCTCCCGGGAACTGAAGCTTTCTTT. Translated, this is CASNLPGTEAFF.